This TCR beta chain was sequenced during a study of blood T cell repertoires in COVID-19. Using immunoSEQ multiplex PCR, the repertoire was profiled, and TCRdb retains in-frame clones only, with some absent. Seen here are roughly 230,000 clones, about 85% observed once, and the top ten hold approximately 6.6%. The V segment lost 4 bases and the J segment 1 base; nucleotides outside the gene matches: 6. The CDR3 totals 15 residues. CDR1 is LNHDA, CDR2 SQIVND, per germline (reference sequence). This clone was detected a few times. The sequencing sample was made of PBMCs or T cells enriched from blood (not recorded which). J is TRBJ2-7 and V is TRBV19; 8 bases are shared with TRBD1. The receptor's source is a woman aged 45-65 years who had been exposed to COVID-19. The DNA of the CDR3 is TGTGCCAGTAGTACCGGGACAGGAGTATCCTACGAGCAGTACTTC. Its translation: CASSTGTGVSYEQYF. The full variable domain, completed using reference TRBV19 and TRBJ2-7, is DGGITQSPKYLFRKEGQNVTLSCEQNLNHDAMYWYRQDPGQGLRLIYYSQIVNDFQKGDIAEGYSVSREKKESFPLTVTSAQKNPTAFYLCASSTGTGVSYEQYFGPGTRLTVT.